This T cell receptor (beta chain) was identified in a study of blood T cell repertoires in COVID-19. Clones were sequenced by immunoSEQ multiplex PCR, and TCRdb holds only the in-frame ones, with some missing. The sample carries 180,000 or so clones, roughly 85% recorded once. CDR3 length: 15 residues. The germline gives CDR1 SGHRS, CDR2 YFSETQ. The V and J ends lost 4 bases and 7 bases respectively, with 15 bases between them. The chain uses TRBV5-1 and TRBJ1-6; a weak D match, TRBD1 (6 bases). Input material: peripheral blood. The source is a man aged 60-69 years with acute or convalescent COVID-19. The CDR3: CASSPRGAKNSPLHF. CDR3 DNA: TGCGCCAGCAGCCCCCGGGGGGCGAAGAATTCACCCCTCCACTTT.